This TCR beta chain originates from a study of blood T cell repertoires in COVID-19. Clones were read by immunoSEQ multiplex PCR, and TCRdb kept only the in-frame ones, dropping some. This sample has more than 45,000 clones, with about 90% found just once. The sample taken for sequencing was peripheral blood. The origin of this receptor is a human donor in a cohort sampled during active COVID-19.

CDR3 sequence reads: CAWSVQGASGEQFF. CDR3 nucleotides: TGTGCCTGGAGTGTACAGGGGGCGTCGGGTGAGCAGTTCTTC. This chain uses TRBV30 with TRBJ2-1, with 9 bases lining up with TRBD1. CDR1 is GTSNPN, CDR2 SVGIG, per germline (reference sequence). The CDR3 loop spans 14 amino acids. V lost 0 bases and J lost 9; bases outside the gene matches: 6.